The 27 T cell receptor beta chains below were found in one sample sequenced in a study of blood T cell repertoires in COVID-19. The table came from immunoSEQ multiplex PCR; TCRdb's copy has only in-frame clones and leaves some out. Counted here are some 160,000 clones, approximately 83% occurring once; the ten biggest clones make up approximately 10%. The sample comprised peripheral blood. The receptor source for this set is a man in his 70s with active or convalescent COVID-19.

The chain combines TRBV24-1 with TRBJ2-1; D may be TRBD2 (6 bases). Germline lookup yields CDR1 KGHDR and CDR2 SFDVKD. This CDR3 spans 16 amino acids. V was shortened by 0 bases and J by 0 bases, with 8 bases between the two germline ends. The CDR3 is CATSDLTSPSYNEQFF. CDR3 sequence (DNA): TGTGCCACCAGTGATTTGACTAGCCCCTCCTACAATGAGCAGTTCTTC.

The rearrangement joins TRBV18 to TRBJ1-4; 7 nucleotides match TRBD1. Germline values: CDR1 KGHSH, CDR2 LQKENI. CDR3 length: 14 residues. The V segment lost 3 bases and the J segment 10 bases; nucleotides outside the gene matches: 8. The CDR3 nucleotides are TGTGCCAGCTCACCTCAAGGACAGGTCCGAAAACTGTTTTTT. It yields the protein CASSPQGQVRKLFF.

CDR3 nucleotides: TGTGCCAGCAGCGCGCGGGGGGGCTACAATGAGCAGTTCTTC. This codes for CASSARGGYNEQFF. The chain links TRBV7-2 to TRBJ2-1, with 9 bases matching TRBD2. Germline V gene sequence: CDR1 SGHTA, CDR2 FQGNSA. J gave up 3 bases and V 5 bases, and 2 bases lay outside the gene matches. The CDR3 loop spans 14 amino acids.

Note on this clone: The identical CDR3 is also encoded by other nucleotide sequences in the sample. The rearrangement links TRBV9 to TRBJ2-1; possible D gene TRBD1, 5 bases. Germline CDR1 is SGDLS and CDR2 is YYNGEE. The germline V and J ends were trimmed by 0 bases and 10 bases, with 8 bases remaining between them. The CDR3 has 12 residues. This CDR3 reads CASSVEGYEQFF. The CDR3 DNA sequence: TGTGCCAGCAGCGTAGAGGGGTACGAGCAGTTCTTC.

The CDR3 loop is CASSSQGARNGYTF. The CDR3 DNA is TGCGCCAGCAGCTCACAGGGGGCTAGGAATGGCTACACCTTC. V and J are TRBV5-1 and TRBJ1-2; the match to TRBD1 covers 9 bases. V lost 3 bases to trimming and J lost 6 bases; unmatched junction nucleotides: 6. Germline CDR1 SGHRS, CDR2 YFSETQ. The CDR3 loop spans 14 amino acids.

The chain links TRBV3-1 (or the pseudogene TRBV3-2) to TRBJ2-6, with 7 bases lining up with TRBD2. This CDR3 region has 17 residues. J gave up 4 bases and V 2 bases, and 8 bases lay outside the gene matches. CDR1 is LGHDT and CDR2 is YNNKEL in the germline V gene (reference sequence). The CDR3 sequence: CASSQIQRGVGANVLTF. In DNA form, the CDR3 reads TGTGCCAGCAGCCAAATCCAGCGGGGTGTGGGGGCCAACGTCCTGACTTTC.

This clone was detected only once. The genes are TRBV29-1 and TRBJ1-1; 8 bases fit TRBD1. J was trimmed by 0 bases and V by 2 bases; bases with no gene match: 14. The V gene's germline CDR1 is SQVTM and CDR2 ANQGSEA. The CDR3 covers 18 residues. The CDR3 spells CSVEFLDRVWDMNTEAFF. The CDR3 DNA is TGCAGCGTTGAATTTCTGGACAGGGTCTGGGACATGAACACTGAAGCTTTCTTT.

In this sample, this clone turned up a few times. The chain carries TRBV14 and TRBJ1-2, with D perhaps matching TRBD1 (5 bases). There are 15 residues in the CDR3. Germline V gives CDR1 SGHDN, CDR2 FVKESK. The ends were cut back, 4 bases at V and 4 bases at J, with 16 bases in the middle. The CDR3 is CASSPGTTGGYGYTF. The CDR3 DNA sequence: TGTGCCAGCAGCCCCGGGACTACAGGCGGCTATGGCTACACCTTC.

CDR3 sequence (DNA): TGTGCCTGGACCCCACCCTGGGGCAGCACAGATACGCAGTATTTT. Translating it yields CAWTPPWGSTDTQYF. V gene TRBV30 combines with J gene TRBJ2-3, with D possibly TRBD1 on 5 matching bases. Per the germline V gene, CDR1 is GTSNPN and CDR2 is SVGIG (reference sequence). The CDR3 spans 15 residues. The V and J ends lost 4 bases and 0 bases respectively, with 14 bases between them.

The J gene is TRBJ1-1, the V gene TRBV3-1 (or the pseudogene TRBV3-2); maybe TRBD1 (5 bases). This CDR3 comprises 15 residues. V dropped 0 bases and J dropped 3 bases, with 11 bases sitting between them. The germline V gene has CDR1 LGHDT and CDR2 YNNKEL (reference sequence). CDR3 coding DNA: TGTGCCAGCAGCCAAGATCGGGGGTTTCACACTGAAGCTTTCTTT. Translating it yields CASSQDRGFHTEAFF.

The V call is TRBV28, the J call TRBJ2-2; D is perhaps TRBD2 (6 bases). The germline V and J ends were trimmed by 5 bases and 7 bases, with 14 bases remaining between them. The CDR3 sequence is 14 residues long. Germline V lookup: CDR1 MDHEN, CDR2 SYDVKM. The DNA of the CDR3 is TGTGCCAGCAGTCCCTGGGAGACTAGCGGGGAGCTGTTTTTT. As protein: CASSPWETSGELFF. Full variable domain (rest looked up from reference TRBV28 and TRBJ2-2): DVKVTQSSRYLVKRTGEKVFLECVQDMDHENMFWYRQDPGLGLRLIYFSYDVKMKEKGDIPEGYSVSREKKERFSLILESASTNQTSMYLCASSPWETSGELFFGEGSRLTVL.

As concerns this clone: The sample carries other DNA sequences with the same CDR3. The rearrangement links TRBV18 to TRBJ1-2; TRBD1 is a possible D gene (5 bases). The CDR3 has 13 residues. Trimming removed 2 bases from V and 5 bases from J, with 9 bases in between. CDR1 is KGHSH, CDR2 LQKENI, per germline. CDR3 loop: CASSPGQGYGYTF. The CDR3 DNA is TGTGCCAGCTCACCAGGGCAGGGATATGGCTACACCTTC.

At least ten counts were recorded for this clone. V and J are TRBV28 and TRBJ1-1; D is uncertain. V was cut by 1 base and J by 6 bases, with 3 bases left in between. In germline, CDR1 is MDHEN, CDR2 SYDVKM. The CDR3 sequence is 11 residues long. Here the CDR3 reads CASSLSSEAFF. The CDR3 DNA follows: TGTGCCAGCAGTTTATCTTCTGAAGCTTTCTTT.

The sample holds a few counts of this clone. This rearrangement joins TRBV7-3 to TRBJ2-1; TRBD2 aligns across 16 bases. The V gene's germline CDR1 is SGHTA and CDR2 FQGTGA. The V segment lost 0 bases and the J segment 9 bases; nucleotides outside the gene matches: 8. CDR3 length equals 18 residues. CDR3 DNA sequence: TGTGCCAGCAGCTTAACAGCTGGGACTAGCGGGAGGGTTCGTGAGCAGTTCTTC. Encoded protein: CASSLTAGTSGRVREQFF.

The J gene is TRBJ2-3, the V gene TRBV18; a weak D match, TRBD1 (6 bases). This CDR3 has 19 residues. V lost 1 base, J lost 0 bases, and 20 bases lay in between. The germline V gene encodes CDR1 KGHSH and CDR2 LQKENI. The CDR3 coding sequence is TGTGCCAGCTCACCACGGTCCGGACAGTCTCTTTTTAGCACAGATACGCAGTATTTT. It encodes CASSPRSGQSLFSTDTQYF.

The rearrangement joins TRBV7-2 to TRBJ2-2; 15 positions agree with TRBD2. Germline lookup yields CDR1 SGHTA and CDR2 FQGNSA. This CDR3 has 17 residues. V lost 6 bases to trimming and J lost 5 bases; unmatched junction nucleotides: 7. The CDR3 region is CASSPGLAGGRTGELFF. The DNA for the CDR3 is TGTGCCAGCAGTCCCGGACTAGCGGGAGGGCGGACCGGGGAGCTGTTTTTT.

J is TRBJ2-7 and V is TRBV27; weak D call: TRBD1 (5 bases). The germline CDR1 and CDR2 sequences are MNHEY and SMNVEV (reference sequence). V lost 7 bases and J lost 6, with 16 bases in between. The CDR3 runs 13 residues. The CDR3 protein is CASTLRRGSEQYF. The CDR3 DNA sequence: TGTGCCAGCACCCTTCGAAGGGGCAGCGAGCAGTACTTC.

The DNA for the CDR3 is TGCAGCGTTGAAGGGACAGGGAGTAACACCGGGGAGCTGTTTTTT. Translating gives CSVEGTGSNTGELFF. The chain uses TRBV29-1 and TRBJ2-2; TRBD1 matches at 8 bases. This CDR3 spans 15 amino acids. Germline CDR1 SQVTM, CDR2 ANQGSEA. V shed 1 base, J shed 2 bases, and the junction held 3 bases outside the gene matches.

The CDR3 bases are TGTGCCAGCAGCTCGACAGGGCTCGTGGACACTGAAGCTTTCTTT. Translated, it gives CASSSTGLVDTEAFF. The chain has TRBV7-9 and TRBJ1-1; 7 nucleotides agree with TRBD1. The CDR3 has 15 residues. The germline V gene has CDR1 SEHNR and CDR2 FQNEAQ (reference sequence). The J segment lost 3 bases and the V segment lost 4 bases, leaving 8 bases of the junction unmatched.

This clone was recorded once. CDR3 region: CASSDGTTHLREQYF. CDR3 in DNA: TGTGCCAGCAGCGACGGGACTACCCACCTGAGAGAGCAGTACTTC. This chain connects TRBV9 to TRBJ2-7; 7 bases map to TRBD2. CDR3 size: 15 residues. J was trimmed by 7 bases and V by 3 bases; bases with no gene match: 13. Germline values: CDR1 SGDLS, CDR2 YYNGEE.

This clone came up a few times. The CDR3 spells CASSLGTGRNQPQHF. The CDR3 DNA reads as TGTGCCAGCAGCTTGGGGACAGGGCGCAATCAGCCCCAGCATTTT. The chain recombines TRBV7-9 with TRBJ1-5; 9 bases are a match to TRBD1. The germline CDR1 and CDR2 sequences are SEHNR and FQNEAQ (reference sequence). With V trimmed by 3 bases and J by 2 bases, 2 bases remained unmatched. The CDR3 runs 15 residues.

This clone was observed a single time. V is TRBV7-2 and J is TRBJ1-2; D is unresolved. The CDR3 sequence is 13 residues long. Germline CDR1 and CDR2: SGHTA and FQGNSA. V lost 0 bases to trimming and J lost 8 bases, with 10 bases between them. CDR3: CASSLAGAGGYTF. The CDR3, as DNA: TGTGCCAGCAGCTTAGCAGGTGCGGGGGGCTACACCTTC.

The chain has TRBV15 and TRBJ1-5; D is uncertain. CDR3 length: 13 amino acids. Germline V gene lookup returns CDR1 LNHNV and CDR2 YYDKDF (reference sequence). V lost 1 base to trimming and J lost 8 bases, with 9 bases between them. The CDR3 sequence: CATSRGPLEPQHF. The CDR3 DNA follows: TGTGCCACCAGCAGAGGACCCCTAGAGCCCCAGCATTTT.

This chain uses TRBV6-5 with TRBJ1-1, with D possibly being TRBD1 (6 bases). Trimming pared 5 bases from V and 3 bases from J, leaving 16 bases between. Germline lookup yields CDR1 MNHEY and CDR2 SVGAGI. The CDR3 extends over 15 amino acids. The CDR3 here is CASSRTGLADTEAFF. The CDR3, as DNA: TGTGCCAGCAGTCGTACAGGGTTGGCGGACACTGAAGCTTTCTTT.

The chain is built from TRBV4-1 and TRBJ2-3; TRBD2 aligns across 8 bases. V shed 3 bases, J shed 2 bases, and the junction held 4 bases outside the gene matches. Germline V gene data show CDR1 as MGHRA and CDR2 as YSYEKL. The CDR3 extends over 15 amino acids. As DNA, the CDR3 is TGCGCCAGCAGCCAGTATAGCGGGACCACAGATACGCAGTATTTT. It yields the protein CASSQYSGTTDTQYF.

This clone was found a few times. V and J are TRBV2 and TRBJ2-6; TRBD1 matches 8 bases. CDR1 is SNHLY and CDR2 is FYNNEI in the germline V gene. J lost 2 bases, V lost 8 bases, and 2 bases had no gene match. The CDR3 is 14 amino acids. Here the CDR3 DNA reads TGTGCCAGCTCGGACAGGGCTGGGGCCAACGTCCTGACTTTC. Its translation: CASSDRAGANVLTF.

The J gene is TRBJ1-1, the V gene TRBV19; D may be TRBD1 (5 bases). The ends were cut back, 9 bases at V and 1 base at J, with 12 bases in the middle. Germline V gene data show CDR1 as LNHDA and CDR2 as SQIVND (reference sequence). The length of the CDR3 is 13 residues. The CDR3 DNA reads as TGTGCCAGCAGGGTTGCCAGGAACACTGAAGCTTTCTTT. Amino acid sequence: CASRVARNTEAFF.